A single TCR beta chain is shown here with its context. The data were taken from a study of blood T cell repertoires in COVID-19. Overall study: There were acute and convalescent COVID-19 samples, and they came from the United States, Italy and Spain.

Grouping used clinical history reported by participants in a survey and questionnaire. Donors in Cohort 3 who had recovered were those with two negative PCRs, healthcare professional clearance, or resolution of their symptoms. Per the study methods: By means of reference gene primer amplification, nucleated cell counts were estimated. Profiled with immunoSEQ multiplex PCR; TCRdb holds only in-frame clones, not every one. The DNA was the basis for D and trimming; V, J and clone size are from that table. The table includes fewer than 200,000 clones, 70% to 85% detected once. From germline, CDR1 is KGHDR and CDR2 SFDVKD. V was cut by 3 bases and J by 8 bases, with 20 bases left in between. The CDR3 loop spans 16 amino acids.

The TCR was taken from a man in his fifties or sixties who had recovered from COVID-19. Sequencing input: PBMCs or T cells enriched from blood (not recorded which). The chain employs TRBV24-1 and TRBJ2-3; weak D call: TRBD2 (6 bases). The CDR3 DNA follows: TGTGCCACCAGTGATGGGACTTTTAGCGAGTCCGGTACGCAGTATTTT. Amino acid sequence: CATSDGTFSESGTQYF.